The rows below give T cell receptor beta chains drawn from one sample of a study of shared clonotypes between healthy human individuals. TCRdb's copy holds only in-frame clones and misses some; the assay was immunoSEQ multiplex PCR. The repertoire has approximately 590,000 clones, roughly 95% of them found once; the top ten carry 0.09% to 0.13%. The sample taken for sequencing was naive CD8+ T cells sorted from blood. The receptors were gathered from a woman aged 25-40 years in good health. Each CDR3 is given with its conserved first and last residue. Each record gives: D gene, V gene, clone size, J gene, CDR3 DNA, CDR3 protein. A D gene is named only where the DNA matches it firmly. Rows may omit the clone size; those that give it use once, few, many or a size class.

>.|TRBV4-1|.|TRBJ1-1
TGCGCCAGCAGCCCCTCCTGGGGGGGCAGGAACACTGAAGCTTTCTTT
CASSPSWGGRNTEAFF
>.|TRBV29-1|.|TRBJ2-7
TGCAGCGTCGATGCCCACAACAGGGAAGGGAGCTACGAGCAGTACTTC
CSVDAHNREGSYEQYF
>TRBD2|TRBV6-6|.|TRBJ2-1
TGTGCCAGCAGTTATTTGAGCGGGAGCGCCAATGAGCAGTTCTTC
CASSYLSGSANEQFF
>TRBD1|TRBV30|.|TRBJ1-2
TGTGCCTGGACCGGTGACAGGGCTCCACATTATGGCTACACCTTC
CAWTGDRAPHYGYTF
>TRBD2|TRBV19|.|TRBJ2-1
TGTGCCAGTAGTATATTGGTTAGCGGGAGGTTCTACAATGAGCAGTTCTTC
CASSILVSGRFYNEQFF
>TRBD1|TRBV5-1|.|TRBJ2-3
TGCGCCAGCAGCTTCTCCCCGGGACAGGGTACAGATACGCAGTATTTT
CASSFSPGQGTDTQYF
>.|TRBV7-9|.|TRBJ1-4
TGTGCCAGCAGCTTAGGTGCAACTAATGAAAAACTGTTTTTT
CASSLGATNEKLFF
>.|TRBV6-1|.|TRBJ2-3
TGTGCCGAGGGTGACGGCACAGATACGCAGTATTTT
CAEGDGTDTQYF
>TRBD1|TRBV27|.|TRBJ2-7
TGTGCCAGCACAGGGGGCACTTCCTACGAGCAGTACTTC
CASTGGTSYEQYF
>TRBD2|TRBV5-5|.|TRBJ2-7
TGTGCCAGCAGCCTGGTTAGCGGGTTATCCTACGAGCAGTACTTC
CASSLVSGLSYEQYF
>TRBD1|TRBV2|.|TRBJ1-2
TGTGCCAGTAGCCCTCCCGGGACAGGGGGCGGCTACACCTTC
CASSPPGTGGGYTF
>.|TRBV7-9|once|TRBJ1-1
TGTGCCAGCAGCGAAGGGGAGACTGAAGCTTTCTTT
CASSEGETEAFF
>.|TRBV5-4|.|TRBJ2-3
TGTGCCAGCAGTCGATTTAGCACAGATACGCAGTATTTT
CASSRFSTDTQYF
>.|TRBV7-7|.|TRBJ2-1
TGTGCCAGCAGCGACAGGGTAAAGGGACTTAATGAGCAGTTCTTC
CASSDRVKGLNEQFF
>.|TRBV27|.|TRBJ2-4
TGTGCCAGCAGTTTCATTCCGATAGCCAAAAACATTCAGTACTTC
CASSFIPIAKNIQYF
>.|TRBV14|once|TRBJ2-3
TGTGCCAGCAGCCTGAGCTGGGGGGATACGCAGTATTTT
CASSLSWGDTQYF
>.|TRBV29-1|.|TRBJ2-3
TGCAGCGCCCAATGGGATACGCAGTATTTT
CSAQWDTQYF
>.|TRBV7-8|.|TRBJ2-5
TGTGCCAGCAGCGCCCCCCGGTTTTGGCAGCAAGAGACCCAGTACTTC
CASSAPRFWQQETQYF
>.|TRBV21-1|.|TRBJ1-5
TGTGCCAGCAGCAACGGGACAGGGCCTTGGGAGCCCCAGCATTTT
CASSNGTGPWEPQHF
>.|TRBV28|.|TRBJ2-7
TGTGCCAGCGGCCAATGGATTGAGCAGTACTTC
CASGQWIEQYF
>.|TRBV2|.|TRBJ2-7
TGTGCCAGCAGTGTCGACCGGGACGCCGTCTACGAGCAGTACTTC
CASSVDRDAVYEQYF
>.|TRBV4-1|.|TRBJ2-5
TGCGCCAGCAGCCAAGATGGACGAGAGGAAGAGACCCAGTACTTC
CASSQDGREEETQYF
>.|TRBV9|few|TRBJ2-7
TGTGCCAGCAGCCTTACCGGGACGGGAAACGAGCAGTACTTC
CASSLTGTGNEQYF
>.|TRBV27|once|TRBJ1-4
TGTGCTCAGGAAACTAATGAAAAACTGTTTTTT
CAQETNEKLFF
>TRBD1|TRBV5-3|.|TRBJ1-1
TGTGCCAGAAGCAACGGGGGGGACAGGGCGAACACTGAAGCTTTCTTT
CARSNGGDRANTEAFF
>TRBD1|TRBV5-4|.|TRBJ1-3
TGTGCCAGCAGTCCGTACAGGGGTGGTTATGGAAACACCATATATTTT
CASSPYRGGYGNTIYF
>.|TRBV5-4|once|TRBJ2-3
TGTGCCAGCAGTTACCAAGGGGGCACAGATACGCAGTATTTT
CASSYQGGTDTQYF
>TRBD2|TRBV7-8|.|TRBJ2-7
TGTGCCAGCAGCTTAGCTGGGACTAGTTCCTACGAGCAGTACTTC
CASSLAGTSSYEQYF
>.|TRBV13|.|TRBJ2-7
TGTGCCAGCAGCCCGGGGATTTCCTACGAGCAGTACTTC
CASSPGISYEQYF
>.|TRBV20-1|.|TRBJ2-1
TGCAGTGCTCCCATCTATGAGCAGTTCTTC
CSAPIYEQFF
>TRBD1|TRBV29-1|.|TRBJ2-5
TGCAGCGTTGAAGTGAGACAGGGAGCCATCCGGGAGACCCAGTACTTC
CSVEVRQGAIRETQYF
>.|TRBV27|.|TRBJ2-3
TGTGCCAGCAGTGATAGCACAGATACGCAGTATTTT
CASSDSTDTQYF
>.|TRBV5-1|.|TRBJ1-1
TGCGCCAGCAGCTTGTATGGCCTAAACACTGAAGCTTTCTTT
CASSLYGLNTEAFF
>TRBD1|TRBV5-1|.|TRBJ2-5
TGCGCCAGCAGTGAAGGGACAGGCGAGTACTTC
CASSEGTGEYF
>.|TRBV19|.|TRBJ1-5
TGTGCCAGTAGATCCCCGGACGGAGAAAGCAATCAGCCCCAGCATTTT
CASRSPDGESNQPQHF
>TRBD2|TRBV19|.|TRBJ2-7
TGTGCCAGTAGCCCGGGACTAGCGGGAGGGCTCGAGCAGTACTTC
CASSPGLAGGLEQYF
>TRBD1|TRBV7-9|.|TRBJ1-1
TGTGCCATCAAGACAGGGCGCAATGAAGCTTTCTTT
CAIKTGRNEAFF
>.|TRBV7-8|.|TRBJ1-3
TGTGCCAGCAGCCTCAGGGTTGACACCATATATTTT
CASSLRVDTIYF
>TRBD2|TRBV5-1|.|TRBJ2-1
TGCGCCAGCAGCTTGGCACTAGCGGGTGGGGGCGATGAGCAGTTCTTC
CASSLALAGGGDEQFF
>TRBD2|TRBV28|.|TRBJ2-5
TGTGCCAGCAGTTTTCATGTAACTAGCGGGCGGTACCAAGAGACCCAGTACTTC
CASSFHVTSGRYQETQYF
>.|TRBV19|.|TRBJ2-7
TGTGCCAGTAGCGAGGGGCTAGTGTTTACCTACGAGCAGTACTTC
CASSEGLVFTYEQYF
>TRBD2|TRBV27|.|TRBJ2-7
TGTGCCAGCAGTTTATCAGTAGCGGGAGCCTCCTACGAGCAGTACTTC
CASSLSVAGASYEQYF
>.|TRBV27|.|TRBJ1-1
TGTGCCAGCAGTTTGCGAAGAAACACTGAAGCTTTCTTT
CASSLRRNTEAFF
>TRBD1|TRBV5-6|few|TRBJ2-7
TGTGCCAGCAGCGCCGGGACAGGAGGCTACGAGCAGTACTTC
CASSAGTGGYEQYF
>.|TRBV19|.|TRBJ1-5
TGTGCCAGTAGTATAGGGGGGAGATCTCAGCCCCAGCATTTT
CASSIGGRSQPQHF
>.|TRBV23-1|.|TRBJ2-7
TGCGCCAGCAGTCATTCCCCGGTGGGATTCTACGAGCAGTACTTC
CASSHSPVGFYEQYF
>.|TRBV2|.|TRBJ2-3
TGTGCCAGCGCTTCGGGTCGTGGGGGCCTCTCTAGCACAGATACGCAGTATTTT
CASASGRGGLSSTDTQYF
>TRBD1|TRBV5-4|.|TRBJ2-1
TGTGCCAGCAGCCCCGGGACAGGGGGTAATGAGCAGTTCTTC
CASSPGTGGNEQFF
>.|TRBV19|.|TRBJ2-7
TGTGCCAGTAGTATTGGGGTCTCACCATCCTACGAGCAGTACTTC
CASSIGVSPSYEQYF
>.|TRBV5-4|.|TRBJ2-7
TGTGCCAGCAGCTTCTCCCTGGGACTTCTCTACGAGCAGTACTTC
CASSFSLGLLYEQYF
>TRBD1|TRBV4-1|.|TRBJ1-5
TGCGCCAGCAGCCAAGATGGTAGGGACAGGGGATCCAATCAGCCCCAGCATTTT
CASSQDGRDRGSNQPQHF
>.|TRBV19|.|TRBJ1-1
TGTGCCAGTAGTATTTCGGCCTCATTATGGAACACTGAAGCTTTCTTT
CASSISASLWNTEAFF